This TCR beta chain was recovered during a study of blood T cell repertoires in COVID-19. Study-wide context: Acute and convalescent COVID-19 samples came from the United States, Italy and Spain. The cDNA or gDNA used as material had been derived from T cells, B-cell-depleted T cells, or PBMCs.

Under the authors' procedure: Cell counts per sample came from amplifying reference gene primers. Using immunoSEQ multiplex PCR, the repertoire was profiled, and TCRdb retains in-frame clones only, with some absent. The V and J calls and clone size are taken from that table; D and trimming were inferred from the DNA. The repertoire holds 450,000 or so clones, with roughly 89% as singletons. Patients of the Seattle cohort, enrolled during active infection, were followed longitudinally. The CDR3 length is 15 residues. The germline gives CDR1 MNHEY, CDR2 SVGAGI. Trimming shortened V by 6 bases and J by 1 base, and 10 bases separated the two germline ends.

Material for sequencing was peripheral blood. This receptor was identified in a man between 18 and 29 years old with COVID-19, enrolled during active disease. The V gene is TRBV6-5, the J gene TRBJ2-6, with a weak D call TRBD1 (6 bases). CDR3 nucleotides: TGTGCCAGCAGGCTGACAGGATCTGGGGCCAACGTCCTGACTTTC. Residues: CASRLTGSGANVLTF.